This entry is about one TCR beta chain. This CDR3 region has 14 residues. Trimming cost V 3 bases and J 5 bases, with 17 bases left between them. Per the germline V gene, CDR1 is GTSNPN and CDR2 is SVGIG (reference sequence). The sample belongs to a study of T cell changes during pregnancy in multiple sclerosis. The method was immunoSEQ multiplex PCR; TCRdb's version includes in-frame clones alone and lacks a portion of them. The sample yields some 85,000 clones, over 90% seen once. The origin of this receptor is a female donor with multiple sclerosis, enrolled in a pregnancy study. This sequence joins TRBV30 and TRBJ2-7; maybe TRBD2 (6 bases). This specimen consisted of peripheral blood, obtained in the second trimester of pregnancy. CDR3 amino acids: CAWRWAGRGNEQYF. The CDR3 coding sequence is TGTGCCTGGAGGTGGGCCGGGAGAGGGAACGAGCAGTACTTC.